This TCR beta chain was captured by sequencing in a study of blood T cell repertoires in COVID-19. The data were produced by immunoSEQ multiplex PCR, yet TCRdb's version contains in-frame clones alone and is incomplete. The table shows fewer than 70,000 clones, with 80% to 90% occurring only once. The CDR3 has 18 residues. The germline CDR1 and CDR2 sequences are SGHRS and YFSETQ. Trimming cost V 2 bases and J 0 bases; bases outside gene matches: 10. The clonotype was recovered from a woman aged 55-75 years with acute or convalescent COVID-19. The gene calls are TRBV5-1 and TRBJ1-4; 7 bases fit TRBD1. The material sequenced was peripheral blood. CDR3 protein: CASSLTPPGGTTNEKLFF. In DNA, the CDR3 is TGCGCCAGCAGCTTAACCCCCCCAGGGGGGACAACTAATGAAAAACTGTTTTTT.